The 11 T cell receptor beta chains listed next were all sequenced from one sample in a study of T cell responses to AZD1222 COVID-19 vaccine. Libraries were prepared by immunoSEQ multiplex PCR; TCRdb keeps only in-frame clonotypes and omits some of them. Of about 90,000 clones listed, around nine tenths are singletons. Here the sequenced sample was peripheral blood, taken on day 0 of AZD1222 vaccination. These receptors were collected from an adult in good health.

V and J are TRBV11-2 and TRBJ2-7, with 8 bases that match TRBD1. Germline CDR1 SGHAT, CDR2 FQNNGV. The CDR3 extends over 13 amino acids. As DNA, the CDR3 is TGTGGGACTCGACAGGGGAACATCCACGAGCAGTACTTC. This translates into CGTRQGNIHEQYF.

The chain links TRBV27 to TRBJ1-5; 10 positions match TRBD1. Germline CDR1 reads MNHEY; CDR2 reads SMNVEV (reference sequence). V dropped 6 bases and J dropped 6; count of bases not matched to a gene: 8. CDR3 length: 15 residues. The CDR3 spells CASRIRQGATQPQHF. The CDR3 coding sequence is TGTGCCAGCAGGATTCGACAGGGGGCAACTCAGCCCCAGCATTTT.

The V call is TRBV3-1 (or the pseudogene TRBV3-2), the J call TRBJ1-1, with D uncertain. Trimming pared 0 bases from V and 0 bases from J, leaving 5 bases between. Germline V gene sequence: CDR1 LGHDT, CDR2 YNNKEL (reference sequence). The CDR3 runs 14 residues. CDR3 sequence (DNA): TGTGCCAGCAGCCAAGAGGGGTTGAACACTGAAGCTTTCTTT. Translating gives CASSQEGLNTEAFF.

The chain employs TRBV3-1 (or the pseudogene TRBV3-2) and TRBJ2-5, with 8 bases fitting TRBD2. The CDR3 contains 15 residues. The junction had 13 bases not matched to a gene; V was cut back by 8 bases and J by 5 bases. Germline V CDR1 and CDR2: LGHDT, YNNKEL (reference sequence). The chain's CDR3 is CASLAPGRAFETQYF. CDR3 DNA: TGTGCCAGCCTAGCCCCCGGGAGGGCCTTTGAGACCCAGTACTTC.

V gene TRBV18 combines with J gene TRBJ1-5; unclear D gene. CDR3 size: 17 residues. Germline CDR1 reads KGHSH; CDR2 reads LQKENI. V lost 3 bases and J 0 bases, leaving 15 bases between the germline ends. Here the CDR3 reads CASSPVAVLYSNQPQHF. The DNA for the CDR3 is TGTGCCAGCTCACCGGTCGCCGTTCTGTATAGCAATCAGCCCCAGCATTTT.

The chain combines TRBV20-1 with TRBJ2-7, with 8 positions matching TRBD2. CDR3 length equals 13 residues. V gave up 3 bases and J gave up 3 bases; unmatched junction bases: 4. Germline V gives CDR1 DFQATT, CDR2 SNEGSKA (reference sequence). The CDR3 sequence: CSASHGRGYEQYF. Written as DNA, the CDR3 is TGCAGTGCTAGTCACGGGAGGGGCTACGAGCAGTACTTC.

The chain is built from TRBV7-3 and TRBJ1-1, with a possible D match to TRBD1 (6 bases). The germline V and J ends were trimmed by 1 base and 3 bases, with 9 bases remaining between them. This CDR3 has 14 residues. CDR1 and CDR2 from the germline V gene are SGHTA and FQGTGA. In nucleotides, the CDR3 is TGTGCCAGCAGCTTAATGAACAGGGACACTGAAGCTTTCTTT. It yields the protein CASSLMNRDTEAFF.

CDR3 sequence: CASSMRGGKQYEQFF. Written as DNA, the CDR3 is TGTGCCAGTAGTATGAGGGGTGGAAAGCAATATGAGCAGTTCTTC. The V call is TRBV19, the J call TRBJ2-1; D may match TRBD1 or TRBD2 (5 bases each). V lost 3 bases, J lost 8 bases, and 17 bases lay in between. Germline values: CDR1 LNHDA, CDR2 SQIVND (reference sequence). The CDR3 is 15 amino acids.

The chain has TRBV10-1 and TRBJ1-4, with D unclear. V was cut by 4 bases and J by 8 bases, with 11 bases left in between. The germline V gene encodes CDR1 WNHNN and CDR2 SYGVQD (reference sequence). The CDR3 has 13 amino acids. The CDR3 protein is CASSAGIKEKLFF. In DNA form, the CDR3 reads TGCGCCAGCAGTGCCGGTATAAAGGAAAAACTGTTTTTT.

The gene calls are TRBV5-1 and TRBJ2-3; unclear D gene. V lost 2 bases to trimming and J lost 4 bases, with 11 bases between them. The germline V gene encodes CDR1 SGHRS and CDR2 YFSETQ. The CDR3 has 14 amino acids. The CDR3 protein is CASSFPDPSDTQYF. The CDR3 DNA sequence: TGCGCCAGCAGCTTCCCGGATCCATCAGATACGCAGTATTTT. Based on the CDR3 plus reference TRBV5-1 and TRBJ2-3, the full variable domain is KAGVTQTPRYLIKTRGQQVTLSCSPISGHRSVSWYQQTPGQGLQFLFEYFSETQRNKGNFPGRFSGRQFSNSRSEMNVSTLELGDSALYLCASSFPDPSDTQYFGPGTRLTVL.

V gene TRBV29-1 combines with J gene TRBJ2-5; no firm D call. V lost 4 bases and J 1 base, leaving 7 bases between the germline ends. Germline values: CDR1 SQVTM, CDR2 ANQGSEA. This CDR3 has 12 amino acids. DNA of the CDR3: TGCAGCGTTGGACACTTCCAAGAGACCCAGTACTTC. It codes for CSVGHFQETQYF.